The 11 T cell receptor beta chains presented below share a single source sample, sequenced in a study of blood T cell repertoires in COVID-19 (TCRdb year 2020). Libraries were built with the immunoSEQ multiplex PCR assay. In its TCRdb copy, this immuneACCESS table keeps in-frame sequences only and misses some clones. Where compared with another copy, unresolved V genes explain less than half of these, and the others have no known cause. Recorded for this sample are 140,000 or so clones; 81% of them occurred a single time. The top ten constitute around 8.4% of the sample. The sequenced sample consisted of peripheral blood. The source is a human donor in a cohort sampled during active COVID-19.

This clone was recorded only once. This chain uses TRBV6-5 with TRBJ2-7, with 10 bases lining up with TRBD1. Germline V lookup: CDR1 MNHEY, CDR2 SVGAGI. The V gene end was trimmed by 3 bases and the J gene end by 3 bases; junction bases not matched to a gene: 2. The CDR3 contains 14 residues. CDR3 sequence: CASSYRDRGYEQYF. The CDR3 DNA reads TGTGCCAGCAGTTATAGGGACAGGGGCTACGAGCAGTACTTC.

This clone has a single count. The V and J genes are TRBV19 and TRBJ1-2; maybe TRBD1 (5 bases). Trimming shortened V by 6 bases and J by 4 bases, and 15 bases separated the two germline ends. This CDR3 region has 14 residues. The germline V gene encodes CDR1 LNHDA and CDR2 SQIVND (reference sequence). The CDR3 DNA follows: TGTGCCAGTAGCTATACCCACGACAGCTATGGCTACACCTTC. Protein sequence: CASSYTHDSYGYTF.

The genes are TRBV28 and TRBJ2-3, with D hard to call. Germline CDR1 is MDHEN and CDR2 is SYDVKM. The CDR3 spans 14 residues. The V gene lost 3 bases and the J gene lost 3 bases, with 10 bases spanning the gap. The CDR3 coding sequence is TGTGCCAGCAGTTTCCCCCCCCATACAGATACGCAGTATTTT. Translated, it gives CASSFPPHTDTQYF.

V and J are TRBV25-1 and TRBJ2-2, with 8 bases that match TRBD2. The CDR3 spans 16 residues. V lost 3 bases, J lost 3 bases, and 6 bases stayed unmatched. The germline V gene has CDR1 MGHDK and CDR2 SYGVNS. CDR3: CASSDPGRDYTGELFF. The CDR3, as DNA: TGTGCCAGCAGTGACCCCGGGAGGGACTACACCGGGGAGCTGTTTTTT. The full variable domain, its missing parts supplied by reference TRBV25-1 and TRBJ2-2, is EADIYQTPRYLVIGTGKKITLECSQTMGHDKMYWYQQDPGMELHLIHYSYGVNSTEKGDLSSESTVSRIRTEHFPLTLESARPSHTSQYLCASSDPGRDYTGELFFGEGSRLTVL.

This chain uses TRBV5-1 with TRBJ1-6; D may be TRBD1 (5 bases). CDR1 is SGHRS and CDR2 is YFSETQ in the germline V gene. The CDR3 is 14 amino acids. Trimming took off 1 base at V and 7 bases at J, with 9 bases between the two ends. DNA for the CDR3: TGCGCCAGCAGCTTGAGGGGCCTAAATTCACCCCTCCACTTT. Protein: CASSLRGLNSPLHF. Full variable domain (rest looked up from reference TRBV5-1 and TRBJ1-6): KAGVTQTPRYLIKTRGQQVTLSCSPISGHRSVSWYQQTPGQGLQFLFEYFSETQRNKGNFPGRFSGRQFSNSRSEMNVSTLELGDSALYLCASSLRGLNSPLHFGNGTRLTVT.

The rearrangement uses TRBV9 and TRBJ2-3; 10 positions agree with TRBD1. J gave up 4 bases and V 3 bases, and 5 bases lay outside the gene matches. The CDR3 covers 15 residues. Germline V gene data show CDR1 as SGDLS and CDR2 as YYNGEE. The DNA for the CDR3 is TGTGCCAGCAGCGCGACAGGGGGCGGTCCAGATACGCAGTATTTT. Its translation: CASSATGGGPDTQYF.

The chain uses TRBV24-1 and TRBJ2-7; 9 bases line up with TRBD1. The V segment lost 3 bases and the J segment 0 bases; nucleotides outside the gene matches: 8. Germline V gene lookup returns CDR1 KGHDR and CDR2 SFDVKD. The CDR3 consists of 17 residues. CDR3 in DNA: TGTGCCACCAGTGATGCCGGGACAGGGAAACTCTCCTACGAGCAGTACTTC. Its translation: CATSDAGTGKLSYEQYF.

The chain carries TRBV18 and TRBJ1-5, with 9 nucleotides matching TRBD1. Germline V gene sequence: CDR1 KGHSH, CDR2 LQKENI. The CDR3 contains 15 residues. The junction had 5 bases not matched to a gene; V was cut back by 4 bases and J by 4 bases. The CDR3 DNA reads as TGTGCCAGCTCACTCCGGACAGGGGTGAATCAGCCCCAGCATTTT. Amino acids: CASSLRTGVNQPQHF.

V is TRBV4-3 and J is TRBJ1-2, with TRBD1 identical over 10 bases. V was pared by 1 base and J by 7 bases, with 6 bases of the junction left unmatched. Germline CDR1 LGHNA, CDR2 YSLEER. This CDR3 is 15 amino acids long. In nucleotides, the CDR3 is TGCGCCAGCAGCCAAGGTCCGGGACAGGGGACTGGCTACACCTTC. It yields the protein CASSQGPGQGTGYTF.

The chain links TRBV4-1 to TRBJ2-7; the D gene is possibly TRBD2 (6 bases). The CDR3 is 15 amino acids. Per the germline V gene, CDR1 is MGHRA and CDR2 is YSYEKL. V lost 1 base and J lost 3, with 13 bases in between. The CDR3: CASSQVVGLGYEQYF. The DNA of the CDR3 is TGCGCCAGCAGCCAAGTCGTGGGACTCGGCTACGAGCAGTACTTC.

This chain connects TRBV25-1 to TRBJ2-4, with 16 bases aligning to TRBD2. CDR3 length: 14 residues. With V trimmed by 5 bases and J by 13 bases, 5 bases remained unmatched. Germline values: CDR1 MGHDK, CDR2 SYGVNS. CDR3 in amino acids: CASSQGLAGGKQYF. CDR3 bases: TGTGCCAGCAGTCAGGGACTAGCGGGAGGGAAACAGTACTTC.